The 21 T cell receptor beta chains below were found in one sample sequenced in a study of OX40 agonist ivuxolimab in advanced cancers. Produced via immunoSEQ multiplex PCR; TCRdb's table is partial and in-frame only. The table shows 55,000 to 90,000 clones, with approximately 86% occurring only once. The specimen was CD4+ or CD8+ T cells sorted from blood, collected in a trial of the OX40 agonist ivuxolimab. These receptors were taken from an adult with an advanced solid tumor such as melanoma, head and neck, liver or kidney cancer.

This chain connects TRBV11-3 to TRBJ2-5; D not certain. Trimming took off 3 bases at V and 5 bases at J, with 7 bases between the two ends. CDR1 is SGHNT and CDR2 is YENEEA in the germline V gene. The CDR3 covers 12 residues. CDR3 amino acids: CASSFFTETQYF. CDR3 nucleotide sequence: TGTGCCAGCAGCTTTTTCACGGAGACCCAGTACTTC.

V usage is TRBV13 and J usage is TRBJ1-3; D gene uncertain. The CDR3 runs 15 residues. Deletions cut 3 bases from V and 1 base from J, with 10 bases between. Germline CDR1 and CDR2: PRHDT and FYEKMQ (reference sequence). CDR3 amino acids: CASSLAGDSGNTIYF. For the CDR3, the DNA is TGTGCCAGCAGCTTGGCCGGGGATTCTGGAAACACCATATATTTT.

This chain connects TRBV4-1 to TRBJ2-7, with D perhaps given as TRBD1 or TRBD2 (6 bases each). Germline CDR1 is MGHRA and CDR2 is YSYEKL. The CDR3 totals 16 residues. Trimming pared 7 bases from V and 2 bases from J, leaving 21 bases between. CDR3 residues: CASTHEGGGTTYEQYF. CDR3 nucleotide sequence: TGCGCCAGCACCCATGAAGGAGGGGGGACGACCTACGAGCAGTACTTC.

A single count supports this clone. The V gene is TRBV7-6, the J gene TRBJ2-7, with 8 bases identical to TRBD2. CDR1 SGHVS and CDR2 FNYEAQ come from the germline V gene. The CDR3 consists of 14 residues. Trimming removed 5 bases from V and 2 bases from J; junction bases left unmatched: 5. The CDR3 spells CASSETSGAYEQYF. The CDR3 coding sequence is TGTGCCAGCAGCGAAACTAGCGGAGCCTACGAGCAGTACTTC. Variable domain in full (rest from reference TRBV7-6 and TRBJ2-7): GAGVSQSPRYKVTKRGQDVALRCDPISGHVSLYWYRQALGQGPEFLTYFNYEAQQDKSGLPNDRFSAERPEGSISTLTIQRTEQRDSAMYRCASSETSGAYEQYFGPGTRLTVT.

The genes are TRBV29-1 and TRBJ2-1; D perhaps matches TRBD2 (6 bases). V was cut by 5 bases and J by 1 base, with 12 bases left in between. Germline CDR1 reads SQVTM; CDR2 reads ANQGSEA. CDR3 length: 14 amino acids. Written as DNA, the CDR3 is TGCAGCGTTTCTAGCGTTAGATCCTACAATGAGCAGTTCTTC. It encodes CSVSSVRSYNEQFF.

The chain couples TRBV29-1 to TRBJ2-2; no definite D call. Germline CDR1 reads SQVTM; CDR2 reads ANQGSEA. The CDR3 contains 12 residues. V was shortened by 3 bases and J by 3 bases, with 5 bases between the two germline ends. The CDR3 is CSVDLDTGELFF. For the CDR3, the DNA is TGCAGCGTTGATCTCGACACCGGGGAGCTGTTTTTT.

A single count supports this clone. This rearrangement joins TRBV28 to TRBJ2-3; D not resolved. Germline values: CDR1 MDHEN, CDR2 SYDVKM. V lost 5 bases and J lost 6, with 12 bases in between. The CDR3 loop spans 13 amino acids. The CDR3 region has the DNA TGTGCCAGCAGTGACACTCAGTGGGATACGCAGTATTTT. Protein: CASSDTQWDTQYF. The entire variable domain, with the rest obtained from reference TRBV28 and TRBJ2-3, is as follows: DVKVTQSSRYLVKRTGEKVFLECVQDMDHENMFWYRQDPGLGLRLIYFSYDVKMKEKGDIPEGYSVSREKKERFSLILESASTNQTSMYLCASSDTQWDTQYFGPGTRLTVL.

The chain employs TRBV15 and TRBJ2-3; 8 nucleotides match TRBD1. This CDR3 has 15 amino acids. The germline CDR1 and CDR2 sequences are LNHNV and YYDKDF (reference sequence). V shed 8 bases and J 2 bases; nucleotides not matched to a gene: 9. The DNA for the CDR3 is TGTGCCACCTCCCGACAGGGGAGAATCACAGATACGCAGTATTTT. Its protein is CATSRQGRITDTQYF.

Written as DNA, the CDR3 is TGTGCCAGCGGACCGGGACAGGGGTTAACTGATACGCAGTATTTT. Protein: CASGPGQGLTDTQYF. The V gene is TRBV2, the J gene TRBJ2-3; TRBD1 matches at 10 bases. Germline loops: CDR1 SNHLY, CDR2 FYNNEI. The CDR3 spans 15 residues. After removal of 8 bases from V and 6 bases from J, the junction contained 11 bases not matched to a gene.

The chain carries TRBV2 and TRBJ2-6; D may be TRBD1 (6 bases). Trimming stripped 5 bases from V and 4 bases from J, with 12 bases between. The CDR3 is made up of 15 amino acids. Germline V gene lookup returns CDR1 SNHLY and CDR2 FYNNEI. The CDR3 coding sequence is TGTGCCAGCAGTTTGAACAGGGCCGGGGCCAACGTCCTGACTTTC. It translates to CASSLNRAGANVLTF. Filled out from reference TRBV2 and TRBJ2-6, the complete variable domain reads EPEVTQTPSHQVTQMGQEVILRCVPISNHLYFYWYRQILGQKVEFLVSFYNNEISEKSEIFDDQFSVERPDGSNFTLKIRSTKLEDSAMYFCASSLNRAGANVLTFGAGSRLTVL.

V and J are TRBV27 and TRBJ1-4; D unclear. This CDR3 contains 16 residues. The V gene lost 6 bases and the J gene lost 0 bases, with 14 bases spanning the gap. Germline CDR1 is MNHEY and CDR2 is SMNVEV (reference sequence). DNA of the CDR3: TGTGCCAGCAGACACACGATAACTGCAACTAATGAAAAACTGTTTTTT. Translation gives CASRHTITATNEKLFF.

The rearrangement joins TRBV27 to TRBJ1-2, with unresolved D. The germline V and J ends were trimmed by 5 bases and 2 bases, with 18 bases remaining between them. Germline V lookup: CDR1 MNHEY, CDR2 SMNVEV (reference sequence). This CDR3 has 16 residues. The DNA for the CDR3 is TGTGCCAGCAGTCCCCTAGGAGAATCAGGAAACTATGGCTACACCTTC. Amino acid sequence: CASSPLGESGNYGYTF.

The chain couples TRBV28 to TRBJ2-1; tentatively, D is TRBD1 (6 bases). Trimming removed 8 bases at V and 9 bases at J, with 11 bases between. This CDR3 is 11 amino acids long. Germline lookup yields CDR1 MDHEN and CDR2 SYDVKM. CDR3 nucleotides: TGTGCCAGCGGGATACAGGGTGAGCAGTTCTTC. Residues: CASGIQGEQFF.

This chain links TRBV28 with TRBJ2-7; TRBD1 agrees at 8 bases. The V gene's germline CDR1 is MDHEN and CDR2 SYDVKM. The CDR3 runs to 14 residues. After removal of 5 bases from V and 3 bases from J, the junction contained 6 bases not matched to a gene. In DNA form, the CDR3 reads TGTGCCAGCAGTCAACGGACAGGGTACTACGAGCAGTACTTC. This codes for CASSQRTGYYEQYF.

The rearrangement links TRBV29-1 to TRBJ2-1; tentative D call: TRBD1 (6 bases). Germline V gene sequence: CDR1 SQVTM, CDR2 ANQGSEA. This CDR3 has 13 amino acids. CDR3 region: CSTQLGGNNEQFF. CDR3 DNA: TGCAGTACCCAGTTAGGGGGAAACAATGAGCAGTTCTTC.

This clone was picked up a small number of times. The rearrangement links TRBV6-1 to TRBJ1-6, with a tentative D call TRBD1 (5 bases). V was clipped by 1 base and J by 10 bases, with 17 bases between them. The germline gives CDR1 MNHNS, CDR2 SASEGT. This CDR3 comprises 16 residues. The CDR3 loop reads CASSEGGGRTGSPLHF. In DNA, the CDR3 is TGTGCCAGCAGTGAAGGGGGGGGACGGACGGGGTCACCCCTCCACTTT.

The V and J genes are TRBV5-4 and TRBJ1-1, with D uncertain. The CDR3 runs to 16 residues. The V and J ends lost 4 bases and 0 bases respectively, with 16 bases between them. Germline-derived CDR1 and CDR2 are SGHNT and YYREEE (reference sequence). CDR3 in DNA: TGTGCCAGCAGCCTGATTAGGGTCGGGATGAACACTGAAGCTTTCTTT. This encodes CASSLIRVGMNTEAFF.

The rearrangement joins TRBV7-2 to TRBJ2-1, with D possibly being TRBD1 (5 bases). CDR1 is SGHTA and CDR2 is FQGNSA in the germline V gene. This CDR3 spans 13 amino acids. V gave up 0 bases and J gave up 10 bases, with 10 bases separating them. The CDR3 loop reads CASSLAGLPEQFF. DNA of the CDR3: TGTGCCAGCAGCTTAGCGGGGCTGCCCGAGCAGTTCTTC.

The V call is TRBV10-1, the J call TRBJ2-7, with 7 positions matching TRBD1. The germline CDR1 and CDR2 sequences are WNHNN and SYGVQD (reference sequence). The CDR3 has 13 residues. J was trimmed by 1 base and V by 6 bases; bases with no gene match: 3. The CDR3, as DNA: TGCGCCAGCAGCGGGACAGAGTCCTACGAGCAGTACTTC. Residues: CASSGTESYEQYF.

The chain is built from TRBV2 and TRBJ1-1; tentative D call: TRBD1 (5 bases). Trimming stripped 0 bases from V and 1 base from J, with 12 bases between. Germline loops: CDR1 SNHLY, CDR2 FYNNEI. This CDR3 is built from 16 residues. CDR3 residues: CASSEAIQGPNTEAFF. CDR3 in DNA: TGTGCCAGCAGTGAAGCGATCCAGGGTCCGAACACTGAAGCTTTCTTT.

The V gene is TRBV2, the J gene TRBJ2-4; weak D call: TRBD2 (6 bases). The CDR3 runs 15 residues. Germline V CDR1 and CDR2: SNHLY, FYNNEI. The V end lost 7 bases, the J end lost 4 bases, and 17 bases lay between the germline ends. The CDR3 nucleotides read TGTGCCAGCATGGAGGGAGGACTTGCTAAAAACATTCAGTACTTC. Translation: CASMEGGLAKNIQYF.